The clone carrying this T cell receptor beta chain was seen more than once but under ten times. Its specificity is not known. These data are taken from a study of cytomegalovirus exposure and HLA in healthy donors. The method was immunoSEQ multiplex PCR; TCRdb's version includes in-frame clones alone and lacks a portion of them. The repertoire includes some 210,000 clones, about nine tenths of them detected once, and roughly 2% sits in the top ten. Study conclusions and caveats: High specificity and sensitivity for cytomegalovirus status were reported for the classifier. The authors enumerated 150 to 200 TCR beta chains as linked to cytomegalovirus.

The V gene's germline CDR1 is MNHEY and CDR2 SVGAGI. The CDR3 length is 15 residues. Trimming left V 2 bases short and J 3 bases short, with 14 bases between. The validation cohort, a group of under 150 subjects, included the donors and was separate from the approximately 650-subject first cohort. The clonotype was recovered from a woman in her late teens or twenties in good health and CMV-seropositive. J is TRBJ2-7 and V is TRBV6-5, with a tentative D call TRBD1 (6 bases). Sequenced material: PBMCs. CDR3 sequence reads: CASSYRGRGFYEQYF. The CDR3 DNA sequence: TGTGCCAGCAGTTACAGAGGAAGGGGGTTCTACGAGCAGTACTTC.